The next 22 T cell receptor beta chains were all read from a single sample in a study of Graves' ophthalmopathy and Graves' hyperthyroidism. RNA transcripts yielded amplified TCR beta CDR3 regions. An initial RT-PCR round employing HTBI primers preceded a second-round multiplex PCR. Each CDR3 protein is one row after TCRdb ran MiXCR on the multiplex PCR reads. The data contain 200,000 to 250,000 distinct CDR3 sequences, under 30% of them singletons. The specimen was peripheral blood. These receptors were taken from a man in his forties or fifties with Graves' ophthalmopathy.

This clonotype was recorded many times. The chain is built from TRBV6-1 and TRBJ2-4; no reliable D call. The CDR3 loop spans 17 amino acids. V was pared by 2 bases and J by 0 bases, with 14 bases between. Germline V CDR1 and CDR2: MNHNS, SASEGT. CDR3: CASSERWQPSAKNIQYF. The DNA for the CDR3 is TGTGCCAGCAGTGAAAGGTGGCAGCCTTCAGCCAAAAACATTCAGTACTTC.

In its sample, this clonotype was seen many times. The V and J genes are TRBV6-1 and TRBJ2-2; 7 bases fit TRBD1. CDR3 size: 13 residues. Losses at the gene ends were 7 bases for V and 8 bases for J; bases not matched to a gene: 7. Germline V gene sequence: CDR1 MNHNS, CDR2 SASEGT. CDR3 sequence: CASKPDRWGELFF. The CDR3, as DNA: TGTGCCAGCAAACCGGACAGGTGGGGGGAGCTGTTTTTT.

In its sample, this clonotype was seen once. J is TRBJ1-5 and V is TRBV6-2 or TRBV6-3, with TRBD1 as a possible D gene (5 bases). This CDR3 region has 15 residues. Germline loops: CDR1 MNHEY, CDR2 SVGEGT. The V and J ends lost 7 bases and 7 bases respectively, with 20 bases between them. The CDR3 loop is CASTGGTDPGQPQHF. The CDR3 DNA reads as TGTGCCAGCACTGGTGGGACGGACCCCGGACAGCCCCAGCATTTT.

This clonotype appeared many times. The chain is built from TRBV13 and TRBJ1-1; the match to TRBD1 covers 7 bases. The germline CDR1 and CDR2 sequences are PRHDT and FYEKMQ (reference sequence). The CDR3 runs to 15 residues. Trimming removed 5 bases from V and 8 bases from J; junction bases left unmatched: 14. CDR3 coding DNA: TGTGCCAGCAGCCTATCCGGGACAGCCGCTGACGAAGCTTTCTTT. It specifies CASSLSGTAADEAFF.

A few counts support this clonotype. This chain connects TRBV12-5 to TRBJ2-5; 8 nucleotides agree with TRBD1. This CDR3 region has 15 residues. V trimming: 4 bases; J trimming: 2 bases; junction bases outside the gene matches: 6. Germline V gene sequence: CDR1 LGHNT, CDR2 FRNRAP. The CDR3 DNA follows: TGTGCTAGTGGTTCACCACAGGGGGTACAAGAGACCCAGTACTTC. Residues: CASGSPQGVQETQYF.

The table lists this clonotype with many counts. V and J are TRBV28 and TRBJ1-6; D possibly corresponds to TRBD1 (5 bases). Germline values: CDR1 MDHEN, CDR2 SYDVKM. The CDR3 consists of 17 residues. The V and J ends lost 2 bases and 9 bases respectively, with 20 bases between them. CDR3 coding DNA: TGTGCCAGCAGTTTACGTCGGGGCAGCAATAGGGGTTCACCCCTCCACTTT. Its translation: CASSLRRGSNRGSPLHF.

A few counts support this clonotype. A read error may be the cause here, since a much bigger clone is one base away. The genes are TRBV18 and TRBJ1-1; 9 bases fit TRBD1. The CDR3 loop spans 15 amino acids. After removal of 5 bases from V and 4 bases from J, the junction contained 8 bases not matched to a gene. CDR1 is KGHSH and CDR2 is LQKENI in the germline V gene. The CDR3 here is CASSSGTGSGTEAFF. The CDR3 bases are TGTGCCAGCTCATCCGGGACAGGGAGTGGCACTGAAGCTTTCTTT.

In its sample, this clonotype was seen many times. The CDR3 coding sequence is TGCGCCAGCAGCTTGCCGGGCGGGAGGAACGAGCAGTACTTC. This encodes CASSLPGGRNEQYF. The chain recombines TRBV5-1 with TRBJ2-7, with 8 nucleotides matching TRBD2. The ends lost 1 base at V and 5 bases at J; junction bases unmatched: 5. Germline lookup yields CDR1 SGHRS and CDR2 YFSETQ. CDR3 length: 14 residues.

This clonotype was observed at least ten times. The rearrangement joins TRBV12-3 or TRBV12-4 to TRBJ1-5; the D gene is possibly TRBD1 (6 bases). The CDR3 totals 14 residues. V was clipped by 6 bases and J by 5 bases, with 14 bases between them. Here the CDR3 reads CASSHSGVDQPQHF. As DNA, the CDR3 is TGTGCCAGCAGCCATTCAGGGGTCGATCAGCCCCAGCATTTT.

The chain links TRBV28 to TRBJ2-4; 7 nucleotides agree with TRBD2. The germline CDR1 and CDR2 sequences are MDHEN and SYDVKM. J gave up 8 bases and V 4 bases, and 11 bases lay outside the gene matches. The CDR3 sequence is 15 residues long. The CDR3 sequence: CASSSPERGPHIQYF. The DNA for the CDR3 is TGTGCCAGCAGTTCCCCCGAGCGGGGTCCCCACATTCAGTACTTC.

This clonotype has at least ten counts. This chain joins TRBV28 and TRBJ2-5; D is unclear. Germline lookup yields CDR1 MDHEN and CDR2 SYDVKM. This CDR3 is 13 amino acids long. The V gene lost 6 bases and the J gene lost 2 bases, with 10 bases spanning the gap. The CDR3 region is CASRPWAQETQYF. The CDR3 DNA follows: TGTGCCAGCAGGCCTTGGGCACAAGAGACCCAGTACTTC.

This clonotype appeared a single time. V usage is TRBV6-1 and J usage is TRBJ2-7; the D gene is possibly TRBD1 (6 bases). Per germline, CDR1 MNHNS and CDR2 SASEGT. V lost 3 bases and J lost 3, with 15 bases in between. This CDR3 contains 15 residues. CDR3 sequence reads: CASSDSPGQSYEQYF. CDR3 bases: TGTGCCAGCAGTGATTCCCCGGGACAAAGCTACGAGCAGTACTTC.

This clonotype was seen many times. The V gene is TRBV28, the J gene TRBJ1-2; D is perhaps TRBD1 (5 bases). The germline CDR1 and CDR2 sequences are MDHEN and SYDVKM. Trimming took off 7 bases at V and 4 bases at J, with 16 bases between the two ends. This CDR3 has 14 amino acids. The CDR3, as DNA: TGTGCCAGCATCTCAGGGCAGATCGCCTATGGCTACACCTTC. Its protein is CASISGQIAYGYTF.

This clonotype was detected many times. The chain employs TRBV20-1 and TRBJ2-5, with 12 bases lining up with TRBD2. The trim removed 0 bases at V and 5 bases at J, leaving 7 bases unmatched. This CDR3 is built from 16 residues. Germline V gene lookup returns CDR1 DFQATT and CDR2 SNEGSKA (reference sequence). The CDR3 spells CSAREPRLAGVETQYF. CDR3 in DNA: TGCAGTGCTAGAGAGCCTAGACTAGCGGGAGTCGAGACCCAGTACTTC.

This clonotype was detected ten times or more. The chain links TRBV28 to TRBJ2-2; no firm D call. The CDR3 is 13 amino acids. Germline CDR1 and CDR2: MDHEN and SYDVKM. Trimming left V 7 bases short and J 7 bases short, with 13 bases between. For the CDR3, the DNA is TGTGCCAGCACAACCAGTGGGTTCGGGGAGCTGTTTTTT. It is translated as CASTTSGFGELFF.

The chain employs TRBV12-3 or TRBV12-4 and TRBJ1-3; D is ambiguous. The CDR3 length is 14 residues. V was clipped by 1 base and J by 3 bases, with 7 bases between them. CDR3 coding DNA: TGTGCCAGCAGTTTAGGAGGGATTGGAAACACCATATATTTT. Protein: CASSLGGIGNTIYF.

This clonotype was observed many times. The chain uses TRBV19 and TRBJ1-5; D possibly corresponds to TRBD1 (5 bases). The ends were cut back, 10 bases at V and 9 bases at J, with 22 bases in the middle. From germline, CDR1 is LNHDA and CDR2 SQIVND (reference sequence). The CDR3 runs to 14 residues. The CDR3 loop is CATNIDSAIGPQHF. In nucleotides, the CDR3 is TGTGCCACAAATATTGACAGCGCCATAGGGCCCCAGCATTTT.

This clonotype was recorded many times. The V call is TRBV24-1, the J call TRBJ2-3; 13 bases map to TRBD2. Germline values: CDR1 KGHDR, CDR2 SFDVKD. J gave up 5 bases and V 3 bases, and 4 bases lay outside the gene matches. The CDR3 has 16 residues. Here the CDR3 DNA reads TGTGCCACCAGTGATGGGACTAGCGGGATGAAAGATACGCAGTATTTT. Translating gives CATSDGTSGMKDTQYF.

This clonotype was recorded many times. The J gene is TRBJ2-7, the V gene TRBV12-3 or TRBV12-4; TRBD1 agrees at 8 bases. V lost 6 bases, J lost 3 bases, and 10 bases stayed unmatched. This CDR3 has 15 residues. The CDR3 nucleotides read TGTGCCAGCAGCCCCTCGGGACAGGTTAGCTACGAGCAGTACTTC. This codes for CASSPSGQVSYEQYF.

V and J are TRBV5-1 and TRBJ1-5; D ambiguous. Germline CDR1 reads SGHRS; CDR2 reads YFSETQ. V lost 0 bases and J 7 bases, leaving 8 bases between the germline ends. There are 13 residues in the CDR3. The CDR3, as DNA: TGCGCCAGCAGCTTGGAGGTGGGGCAGCCCCAGCATTTT. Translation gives CASSLEVGQPQHF. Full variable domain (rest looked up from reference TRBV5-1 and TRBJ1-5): KAGVTQTPRYLIKTRGQQVTLSCSPISGHRSVSWYQQTPGQGLQFLFEYFSETQRNKGNFPGRFSGRQFSNSRSEMNVSTLELGDSALYLCASSLEVGQPQHFGDGTRLSIL.

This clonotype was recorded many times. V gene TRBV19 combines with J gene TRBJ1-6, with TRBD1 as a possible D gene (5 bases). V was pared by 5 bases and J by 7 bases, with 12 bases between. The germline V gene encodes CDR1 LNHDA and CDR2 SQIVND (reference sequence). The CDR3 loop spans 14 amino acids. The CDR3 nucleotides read TGTGCCAGTAGTCTGGCCGGGGGGAATTCACCCCTCCACTTT. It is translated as CASSLAGGNSPLHF.

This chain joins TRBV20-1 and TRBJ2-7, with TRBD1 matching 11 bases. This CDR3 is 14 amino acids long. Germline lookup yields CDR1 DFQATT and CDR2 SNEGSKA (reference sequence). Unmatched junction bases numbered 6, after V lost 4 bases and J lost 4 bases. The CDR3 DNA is TGCAGTGCTAAAGATGGGACAGGGGGTTACGAGCAGTACTTC. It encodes CSAKDGTGGYEQYF.